The 17 T cell receptor beta chains given below trace back to one sample, sequenced in a study of regulatory T cells in long-lasting Graves disease. Time point described: newly diagnosed GD, antithyroid drugs for less than 3 months. RNA extracted from PBMCs served as the sequencing template. TCR beta libraries were built with iRepertoire HTBI primers and Arm-PCR of CDR3 regions. TCRdb reanalysed the multiplex PCR reads using MiXCR and keeps one entry per CDR3 protein. The repertoire consists of about 540,000 distinct CDR3 sequences, with approximately 13% occurring once and the leading ten covering roughly 9.7%. This sample also appeared in a second study, on T cells in Graves' hyperthyroidism and ophthalmopathy.

Here the sequenced sample was peripheral blood mononuclear cells (PBMCs), taken at new diagnosis, from a patient treated with antithyroid drugs. These receptor sequences come from a man under 40 with Graves disease.

This clonotype turned up a few times. The rearrangement joins TRBV29-1 to TRBJ1-4; no clear D. Per germline, CDR1 SQVTM and CDR2 ANQGSEA. The V gene lost 4 bases and the J gene lost 0 bases, with 6 bases spanning the gap. CDR3 length: 13 residues. The CDR3 loop is CSVVQPTNEKLFF. CDR3 nucleotide sequence: TGCAGCGTTGTGCAGCCAACTAATGAAAAACTGTTTTTT.

The J gene is TRBJ2-7, the V gene TRBV29-1; 12 nucleotides match TRBD2. Trimming removed 7 bases from V and 2 bases from J; junction bases left unmatched: 9. The CDR3 runs to 15 residues. Per germline, CDR1 SQVTM and CDR2 ANQGSEA. The CDR3 is CSAAGWTSGTYEQYF. The CDR3 bases are TGCAGCGCCGCGGGATGGACTAGCGGGACCTACGAGCAGTACTTC.

This clonotype was counted a few times. This chain uses TRBV7-2 with TRBJ1-2, with a tentative D call TRBD1 (5 bases). CDR1 is SGHTA and CDR2 is FQGNSA in the germline V gene. The CDR3 has 14 amino acids. With 2 bases removed from V and 7 bases from J, the gap between germline ends came to 14 bases. CDR3 residues: CASSLWAGRSGYTF. CDR3 nucleotide sequence: TGTGCCAGCAGCTTATGGGCAGGGCGTTCTGGCTACACCTTC.

This clonotype showed up just a few times. V gene TRBV6-1 combines with J gene TRBJ2-1; D is uncertain. This CDR3 is built from 13 residues. V lost 6 bases to trimming and J lost 6 bases, with 12 bases between them. Germline CDR1 reads MNHNS; CDR2 reads SASEGT. The CDR3 region is CASSHGRRNEQFF. CDR3 sequence (DNA): TGTGCCAGCAGCCACGGACGGCGCAATGAGCAGTTCTTC.

In nucleotides, the CDR3 is TGTGCCAGCAGCGAGGTCGATCTAGCGGAGCTACAAGAGACCCAGTACTTC. Translation gives CASSEVDLAELQETQYF. The chain uses TRBV9 and TRBJ2-5; the match to TRBD2 covers 7 bases. CDR1 is SGDLS, CDR2 YYNGEE, per germline. CDR3 length: 17 residues. With 3 bases clipped from V and 2 bases from J, the junction kept 13 bases outside the gene matches.

This chain joins TRBV7-2 and TRBJ2-7, with TRBD1 identical over 7 bases. In germline, CDR1 is SGHTA, CDR2 FQGNSA. Losses at the gene ends were 6 bases for V and 6 bases for J; bases not matched to a gene: 5. The CDR3 is 12 amino acids. In nucleotides, the CDR3 is TGTGCCAGCAGTCTAGACAGGGCCGAGCAGTACTTC. Translated: CASSLDRAEQYF. The variable domain in full, completed from reference TRBV7-2 and TRBJ2-7, reads GAGVSQSPSNKVTEKGKDVELRCDPISGHTALYWYRQSLGQGLEFLIYFQGNSAPDKSGLPSDRFSAERTGGSVSTLTIQRTQQEDSAVYLCASSLDRAEQYFGPGTRLTVT.

This clonotype turned up a few times. This chain links TRBV30 with TRBJ1-2; TRBD1 matches at 9 bases. The CDR3 totals 14 residues. Germline V gives CDR1 GTSNPN, CDR2 SVGIG (reference sequence). The junction had 4 bases not matched to a gene; V was cut back by 0 bases and J by 5 bases. CDR3 DNA: TGTGCCTGGAGTGTAGGGGGGACAGGGTATGGCTACACCTTC. Protein product: CAWSVGGTGYGYTF. The variable domain in full, with the rest retrieved from reference TRBV30 and TRBJ1-2, is SQTIHQWPATLVQPVGSPLSLECTVEGTSNPNLYWYRQAAGRGLQLLFYSVGIGQISSEVPQNLSASRPQDRQFILSSKKLLLSDSGFYLCAWSVGGTGYGYTFGSGTRLTVV.

This clonotype was observed at least ten times. The chain is built from TRBV11-2 and TRBJ2-7; TRBD1 aligns across 10 bases. CDR1 and CDR2 from the germline V gene are SGHAT and FQNNGV. The junction had 3 bases not matched to a gene; V was cut back by 1 base and J by 6 bases. This CDR3 contains 14 residues. The CDR3 here is CASSLGGQGPEQYF. In DNA, the CDR3 is TGTGCCAGCAGCTTAGGGGGACAGGGGCCCGAGCAGTACTTC. The complete variable domain, with remaining parts taken from reference TRBV11-2 and TRBJ2-7, reads EAGVAQSPRYKIIEKRQSVAFWCNPISGHATLYWYQQILGQGPKLLIQFQNNGVVDDSQLPKDRFSAERLKGVDSTLKIQPAKLEDSAVYLCASSLGGQGPEQYFGPGTRLTVT.

The chain couples TRBV9 to TRBJ2-1; 7 bases are shared with TRBD2. The CDR3 is made up of 15 amino acids. The V gene end was trimmed by 4 bases and the J gene end by 8 bases; junction bases not matched to a gene: 12. Germline-derived CDR1 and CDR2 are SGDLS and YYNGEE. CDR3 in amino acids: CASSSSGREGYEQFF. In DNA, the CDR3 is TGTGCCAGCAGCTCGTCGGGGAGGGAGGGCTATGAGCAGTTCTTC.

This clonotype appeared a few times. The CDR3 spells CSARDPTSRVGETQYF. The CDR3 DNA follows: TGCAGTGCTAGAGATCCGACAAGCAGGGTTGGAGAGACCCAGTACTTC. The chain links TRBV20-1 to TRBJ2-5; tentatively, D is TRBD1 (5 bases). V lost 0 bases and J 4 bases, leaving 18 bases between the germline ends. The germline V gene has CDR1 DFQATT and CDR2 SNEGSKA (reference sequence). The CDR3 loop spans 16 amino acids.

This clonotype showed up just a few times. The chain couples TRBV19 to TRBJ1-4; D is uncertain. Trimming removed 9 bases from V and 3 bases from J, with 11 bases in between. This CDR3 contains 13 residues. The germline CDR1 and CDR2 sequences are LNHDA and SQIVND (reference sequence). CDR3 DNA sequence: TGTGCCAGCCGAGAGGCGCCTAATGAAAAACTGTTTTTT. This encodes CASREAPNEKLFF.

The table lists this clonotype with many counts. This chain connects TRBV19 to TRBJ2-3; TRBD2 matches 11 bases. This CDR3 region has 15 residues. Per the germline V gene, CDR1 is LNHDA and CDR2 is SQIVND (reference sequence). The V gene end was trimmed by 5 bases and the J gene end by 5 bases; junction bases not matched to a gene: 6. This CDR3 is CASSLTSGTGDTQYF. The DNA of the CDR3 is TGTGCCAGTAGTCTGACTAGCGGGACAGGAGATACGCAGTATTTT.

This clonotype occurred many times. The chain is built from TRBV12-3 or TRBV12-4 and TRBJ2-5, with D perhaps matching TRBD2 (6 bases). CDR3 length: 15 residues. Trimming removed 0 bases from V and 5 bases from J, with 13 bases in between. The CDR3 spells CASSLAGTPRETQYF. Here the CDR3 DNA reads TGTGCCAGCAGTTTAGCGGGGACTCCACGGGAGACCCAGTACTTC.

The chain uses TRBV20-1 and TRBJ2-3; 11 bases match TRBD2. Germline assignment: CDR1 DFQATT and CDR2 SNEGSKA (reference sequence). The V gene end was trimmed by 0 bases and the J gene end by 4 bases; junction bases not matched to a gene: 3. The CDR3 length is 15 residues. The CDR3 is CSARDLLAGADTQYF. DNA of the CDR3: TGCAGTGCTAGAGATCTACTAGCGGGAGCAGATACGCAGTATTTT.

This clonotype was detected ten times or more. The rearrangement joins TRBV2 to TRBJ2-5; 8 positions match TRBD1. The CDR3 runs to 14 residues. Germline V gene lookup returns CDR1 SNHLY and CDR2 FYNNEI. V dropped 7 bases and J dropped 4; count of bases not matched to a gene: 8. The CDR3 protein is CASTRTGIGETQYF. CDR3 DNA: TGTGCCAGCACTCGGACAGGGATAGGAGAGACCCAGTACTTC.

This clonotype has only a few counts. The chain links TRBV5-1 to TRBJ1-5; D is undetermined. The CDR3 sequence is 15 residues long. Trimming stripped 1 base from V and 7 bases from J, with 15 bases between. CDR1 SGHRS and CDR2 YFSETQ come from the germline V gene. The CDR3 reads CASSLQQNLRQPQHF. DNA of the CDR3: TGCGCCAGCAGCTTGCAACAGAATCTTCGGCAGCCCCAGCATTTT.

On this clonotype: Given a much more abundant clone one base away, this may be a read error. The chain couples TRBV7-8 to TRBJ2-1, with 12 bases that match TRBD2. The germline CDR1 and CDR2 sequences are SGHVS and FQNEAQ. CDR3 length equals 16 residues. The CDR3 nucleotides are TGTGTCAGCAGCTTAAGATGGACTAGCGGGATGGATGAGCAGTTCTTC. Residues: CVSSLRWTSGMDEQFF.